This T cell receptor beta chain was recovered during a study of molecular identifiers for immune sequencing clone quantification. From approximately 20,000 to 1,000,000 sorted cells, naive CD8 libraries were generated with 10%, 30% or 50% RNA. This clonotype occurred many times. Antigen specificity is unknown. Regarding the study as a whole: Jurkat TCR RNA that was spiked in from one cell was reportedly detectable among 950,000 to 1,000,000 naive cells. Under 1% of molecules in naive cells, but over 97% of effector molecules, belonged to clones above 20 RNA copies.

MiXCR was run by TCRdb on the PCR reads, yielding one entry per CDR3 protein. In the table there are over 600,000 distinct CDR3 sequences, about 20% of which are singletons. The receptor was isolated from a human donor in good health. Some libraries in this study had Jurkat cell RNA spiked in. The source material was naive CD8+ T cells from blood, with Jurkat cell RNA spiked in. Documented subset: FACS-sorted CD8+CD4-CCR7+CD45RA+ naive T cells.

CDR3 bases: TGTGCCAGCAGCCCCCAGGGAGAGAGGGCCTACGAGCAGTACTTC. Translated, it gives CASSPQGERAYEQYF. The chain uses TRBV7-9 and TRBJ2-7; either TRBD1 or TRBD2 may supply D (5 bases each). The length of the CDR3 is 15 residues. V was trimmed by 5 bases and J by 2 bases, leaving 16 bases between them. Germline V gene data show CDR1 as SEHNR and CDR2 as FQNEAQ (reference sequence). Combining the CDR3 with reference TRBV7-9 and TRBJ2-7 gives the whole variable domain DTGVSQNPRHKITKRGQNVTFRCDPISEHNRLYWYRQTLGQGPEFLTYFQNEAQLEKSRLLSDRFSAERPKGSFSTLEIQRTEQGDSAMYLCASSPQGERAYEQYFGPGTRLTVT.